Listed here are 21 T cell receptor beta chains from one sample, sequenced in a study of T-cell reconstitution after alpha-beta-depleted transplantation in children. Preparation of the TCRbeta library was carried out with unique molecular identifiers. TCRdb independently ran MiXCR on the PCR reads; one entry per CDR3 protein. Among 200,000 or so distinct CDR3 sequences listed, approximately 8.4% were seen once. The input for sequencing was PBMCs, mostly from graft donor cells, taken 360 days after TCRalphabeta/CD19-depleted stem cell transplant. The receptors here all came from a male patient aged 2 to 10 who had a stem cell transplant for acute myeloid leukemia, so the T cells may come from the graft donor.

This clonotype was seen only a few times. The CDR3 sequence: CASSLQGAMIYGYTF. The CDR3 DNA sequence: TGTGCCAGCAGCTTGCAGGGGGCCATGATTTATGGCTACACCTTC. This chain uses TRBV7-8 with TRBJ1-2; TRBD1 matches at 8 bases. Germline assignment: CDR1 SGHVS and CDR2 FQNEAQ. The CDR3 is 15 residues long. The V segment lost 3 bases and the J segment 5 bases; nucleotides outside the gene matches: 8. Looking up the rest from reference TRBV7-8 and TRBJ1-2 gives the full variable domain: GAGVSQSPRYKVAKRGQDVALRCDPISGHVSLFWYQQALGQGPEFLTYFQNEAQLDKSGLPSDRFFAERPEGSVSTLKIQRTQQEDSAVYLCASSLQGAMIYGYTFGSGTRLTVV.

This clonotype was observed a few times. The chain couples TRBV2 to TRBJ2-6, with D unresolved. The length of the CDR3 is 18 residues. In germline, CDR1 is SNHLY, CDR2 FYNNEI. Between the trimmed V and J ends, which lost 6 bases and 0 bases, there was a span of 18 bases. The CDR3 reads CASRHRTAPSSGANVLTF. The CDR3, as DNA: TGTGCCAGCAGGCATAGAACGGCTCCCTCCTCTGGGGCCAACGTCCTGACTTTC.

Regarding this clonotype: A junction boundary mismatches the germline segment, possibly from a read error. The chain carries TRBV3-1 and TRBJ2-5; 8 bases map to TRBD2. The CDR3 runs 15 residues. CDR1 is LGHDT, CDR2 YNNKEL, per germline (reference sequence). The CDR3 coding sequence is TGTGCCACCAGCCAAATAGCGGGGTTCCAAGAGACCCAGTACTTC. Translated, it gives CATSQIAGFQETQYF.

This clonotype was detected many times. CDR3 protein: CASSFPGGQPFKETQYF. The CDR3 DNA is TGTGCCAGCAGTTTCCCTGGCGGACAGCCCTTTAAAGAGACCCAGTACTTC. This chain links TRBV28 with TRBJ2-5, with TRBD1 as a possible D gene (6 bases). The CDR3 contains 17 residues. V shed 3 bases and J shed 3 bases, with 20 bases lying between them. Germline V gives CDR1 MDHEN, CDR2 SYDVKM. Combining the CDR3 with reference TRBV28 and TRBJ2-5 gives the whole variable domain DVKVTQSSRYLVKRTGEKVFLECVQDMDHENMFWYRQDPGLGLRLIYFSYDVKMKEKGDIPEGYSVSREKKERFSLILESASTNQTSMYLCASSFPGGQPFKETQYFGPGTRLLVL.

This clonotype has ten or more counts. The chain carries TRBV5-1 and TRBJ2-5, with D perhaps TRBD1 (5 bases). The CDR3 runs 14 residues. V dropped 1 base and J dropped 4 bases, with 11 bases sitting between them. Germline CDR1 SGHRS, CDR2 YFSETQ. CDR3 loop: CASSLTGSRETQYF. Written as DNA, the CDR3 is TGCGCCAGCAGCTTGACAGGTTCGAGAGAGACCCAGTACTTC.

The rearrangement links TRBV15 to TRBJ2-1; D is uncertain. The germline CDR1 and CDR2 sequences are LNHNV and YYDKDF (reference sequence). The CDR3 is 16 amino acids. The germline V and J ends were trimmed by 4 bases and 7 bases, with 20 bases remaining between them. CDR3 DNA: TGTGCCACCAGCAAAATCATGGGTAGGAATTGGAATGAGCAGTTCTTC. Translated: CATSKIMGRNWNEQFF.

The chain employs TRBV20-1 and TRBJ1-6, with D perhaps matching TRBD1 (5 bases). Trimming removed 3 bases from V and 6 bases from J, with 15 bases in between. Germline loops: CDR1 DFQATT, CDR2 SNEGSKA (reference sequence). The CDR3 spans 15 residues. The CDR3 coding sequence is TGCAGTGCTAGCCCCCCCGGGACGCTTAATTCACCCCTCCACTTT. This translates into CSASPPGTLNSPLHF.

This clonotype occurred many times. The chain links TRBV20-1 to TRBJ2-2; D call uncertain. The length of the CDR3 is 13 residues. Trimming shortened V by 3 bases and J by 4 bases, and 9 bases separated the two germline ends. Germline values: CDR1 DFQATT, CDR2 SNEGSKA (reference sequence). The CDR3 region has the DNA TGCAGTGCTAGTCGGCTAGTCACCGGGGAGCTGTTTTTT. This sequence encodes CSASRLVTGELFF.

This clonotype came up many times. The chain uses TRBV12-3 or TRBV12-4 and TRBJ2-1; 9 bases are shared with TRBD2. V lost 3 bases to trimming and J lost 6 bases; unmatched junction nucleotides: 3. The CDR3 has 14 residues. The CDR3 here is CASSFGGGANEQFF. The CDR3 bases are TGTGCCAGCAGTTTTGGCGGGGGGGCCAATGAGCAGTTCTTC.

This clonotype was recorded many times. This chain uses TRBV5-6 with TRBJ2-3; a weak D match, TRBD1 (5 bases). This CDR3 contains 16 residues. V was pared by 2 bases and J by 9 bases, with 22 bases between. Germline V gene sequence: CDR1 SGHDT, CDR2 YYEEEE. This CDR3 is CASSFRTHDLSRTQYF. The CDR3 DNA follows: TGTGCCAGCAGCTTTAGGACACATGATCTTTCGAGGACGCAGTATTTT.

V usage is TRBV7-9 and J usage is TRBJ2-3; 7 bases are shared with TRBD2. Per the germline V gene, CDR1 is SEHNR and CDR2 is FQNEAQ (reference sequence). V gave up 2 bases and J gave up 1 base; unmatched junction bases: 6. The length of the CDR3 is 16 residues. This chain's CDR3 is CASSLWGGTGTDTQYF. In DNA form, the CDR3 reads TGTGCCAGCAGCTTATGGGGGGGGACGGGCACAGATACGCAGTATTTT. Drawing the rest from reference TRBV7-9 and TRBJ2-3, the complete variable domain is DTGVSQNPRHKITKRGQNVTFRCDPISEHNRLYWYRQTLGQGPEFLTYFQNEAQLEKSRLLSDRFSAERPKGSFSTLEIQRTEQGDSAMYLCASSLWGGTGTDTQYFGPGTRLTVL.

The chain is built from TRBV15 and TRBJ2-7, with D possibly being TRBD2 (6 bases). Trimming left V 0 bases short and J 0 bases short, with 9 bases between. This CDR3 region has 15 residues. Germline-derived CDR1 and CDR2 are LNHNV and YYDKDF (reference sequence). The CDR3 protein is CATSRERGDSYEQYF. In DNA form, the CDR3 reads TGTGCCACCAGCAGAGAGCGGGGCGACTCCTACGAGCAGTACTTC. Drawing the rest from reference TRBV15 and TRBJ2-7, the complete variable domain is DAMVIQNPRYQVTQFGKPVTLSCSQTLNHNVMYWYQQKSSQAPKLLFHYYDKDFNNEADTPDNFQSRRPNTSFCFLDIRSPGLGDTAMYLCATSRERGDSYEQYFGPGTRLTVT.

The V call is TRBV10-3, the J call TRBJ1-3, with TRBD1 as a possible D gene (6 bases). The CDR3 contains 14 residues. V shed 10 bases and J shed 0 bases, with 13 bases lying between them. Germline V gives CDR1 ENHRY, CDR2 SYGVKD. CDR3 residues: CASLQGSSGNTIYF. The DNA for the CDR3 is TGTGCCAGCCTACAGGGCAGCTCTGGAAACACCATATATTTT.

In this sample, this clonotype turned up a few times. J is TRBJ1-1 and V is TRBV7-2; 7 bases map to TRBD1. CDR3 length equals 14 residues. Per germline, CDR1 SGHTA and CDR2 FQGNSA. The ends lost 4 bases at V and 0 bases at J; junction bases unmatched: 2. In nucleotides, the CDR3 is TGTGCCAGCAGCTCGGACAGGCTGAACACTGAAGCTTTCTTT. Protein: CASSSDRLNTEAFF.

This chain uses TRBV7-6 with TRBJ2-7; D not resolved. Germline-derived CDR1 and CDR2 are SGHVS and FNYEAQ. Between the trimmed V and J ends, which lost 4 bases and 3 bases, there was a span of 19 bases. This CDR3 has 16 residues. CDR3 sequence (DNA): TGTGCCAGCAGCTCGGCCCCTACCGGGTATAACTACGAGCAGTACTTC. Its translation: CASSSAPTGYNYEQYF.

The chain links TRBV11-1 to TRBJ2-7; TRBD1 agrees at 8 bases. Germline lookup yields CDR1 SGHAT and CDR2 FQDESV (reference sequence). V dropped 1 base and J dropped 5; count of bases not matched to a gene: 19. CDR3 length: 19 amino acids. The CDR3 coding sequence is TGTGCCAGCAGCTTAGGAGGCGGGACAGGCTTAAGGACCGCGGACGAGCAGTACTTC. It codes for CASSLGGGTGLRTADEQYF.

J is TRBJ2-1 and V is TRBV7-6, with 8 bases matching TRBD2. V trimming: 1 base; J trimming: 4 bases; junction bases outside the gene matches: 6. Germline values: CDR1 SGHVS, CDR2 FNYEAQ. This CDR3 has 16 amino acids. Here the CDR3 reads CASSLVPGGVYNEQFF. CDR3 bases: TGTGCCAGCAGCTTAGTGCCGGGGGGGGTTTACAATGAGCAGTTCTTC.

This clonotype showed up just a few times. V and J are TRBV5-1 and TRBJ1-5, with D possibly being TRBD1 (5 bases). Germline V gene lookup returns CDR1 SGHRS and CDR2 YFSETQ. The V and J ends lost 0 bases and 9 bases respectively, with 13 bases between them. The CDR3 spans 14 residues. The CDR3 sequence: CASSLGEGTRPQHF. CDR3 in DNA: TGCGCCAGCAGCTTGGGGGAGGGGACCCGGCCCCAGCATTTT.

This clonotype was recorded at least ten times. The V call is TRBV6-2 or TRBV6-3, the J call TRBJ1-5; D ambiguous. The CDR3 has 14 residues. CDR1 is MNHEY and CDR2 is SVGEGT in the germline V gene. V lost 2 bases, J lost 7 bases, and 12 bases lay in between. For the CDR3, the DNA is TGTGCCAGCAGTTACCTTTGGGTTGGGCAGCCCCAGCATTTT. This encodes CASSYLWVGQPQHF.

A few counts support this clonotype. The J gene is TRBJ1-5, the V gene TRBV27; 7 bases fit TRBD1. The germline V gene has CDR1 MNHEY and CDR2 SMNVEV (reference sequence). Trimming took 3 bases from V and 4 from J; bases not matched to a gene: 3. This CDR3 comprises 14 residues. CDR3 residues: CASSLDRLNQPQHF. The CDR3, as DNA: TGTGCCAGCAGTTTGGACAGGTTAAATCAGCCCCAGCATTTT.

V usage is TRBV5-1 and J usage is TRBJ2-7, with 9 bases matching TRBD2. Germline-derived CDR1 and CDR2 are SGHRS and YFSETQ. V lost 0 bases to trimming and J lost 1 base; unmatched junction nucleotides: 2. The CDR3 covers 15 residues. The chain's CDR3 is CASSLVAGASYEQYF. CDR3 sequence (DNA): TGCGCCAGCAGCTTGGTAGCGGGAGCATCCTACGAGCAGTACTTC. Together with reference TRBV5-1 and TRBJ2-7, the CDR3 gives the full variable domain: KAGVTQTPRYLIKTRGQQVTLSCSPISGHRSVSWYQQTPGQGLQFLFEYFSETQRNKGNFPGRFSGRQFSNSRSEMNVSTLELGDSALYLCASSLVAGASYEQYFGPGTRLTVT.